The following is a T cell receptor (beta chain) sequence with its context. Its antigen is as yet unknown. The junction had 13 bases not matched to a gene; V was cut back by 3 bases and J by 7 bases. CDR1 is LGHNT and CDR2 is FRNRAP in the germline V gene. This CDR3 region has 17 residues. The data belong to a study of CD8 T cells in ankylosing spondylitis. Study-wide points: Disease-linked clones proved CD8+ and comparatively uncommon in peripheral blood. Earlier studies detected some motif variants in reactive arthritis synovial fluid and blood. Several highly homologous variants made up a TCR beta motif that seemed to typify ankylosing spondylitis blood.

In making TCR beta libraries, quantitative 5'-RACE with molecular barcodes was used. TCRdb passed the 5' RACE reads through MiXCR, listing each CDR3 protein once. This sample has 50,000 to 75,000 distinct CDR3 sequences; approximately 6% occur once, and the top ten carry approximately 5%. Sequencing was carried out using synovial fluid, either unsorted or a sorted T cell fraction (not recorded which). The V call is TRBV12-5, the J call TRBJ1-5; 9 bases line up with TRBD1. This clonotype originated in a male donor with ankylosing spondylitis. The CDR3 protein is CASGFVGGTGTYQPQHF. The CDR3 nucleotides read TGTGCTAGTGGTTTTGTTGGCGGGACAGGGACTTACCAGCCCCAGCATTTT.